The 4 T cell receptor beta chains listed next were all sequenced from one sample in a study of T cell responses to AZD1222 COVID-19 vaccine. TCRdb's copy holds only in-frame clones and misses some; the assay was immunoSEQ multiplex PCR. The sample has about 120,000 clones, under 95% seen once. The material sequenced was peripheral blood, taken 28 days after the second AZD1222 dose. Receptors were obtained from an adult who received the AZD1222 COVID-19 vaccine.

V usage is TRBV6-4 and J usage is TRBJ1-3; D gene uncertain. CDR1 is MRHNA, CDR2 SNTAGT, per germline. V lost 7 bases and J lost 0, with 10 bases in between. The CDR3 contains 14 residues. In nucleotides, the CDR3 is TGTGCCAGCACGACACAATCCTCTGGAAACACCATATATTTT. This gives the protein CASTTQSSGNTIYF.

The chain has TRBV23-1 and TRBJ1-1; no clear D gene. TRBV23-1 is an ORF, and what it does is uncertain. The CDR3 length is 20 residues. With 2 bases removed from V and 1 base from J, the gap between germline ends came to 26 bases. CDR3 nucleotide sequence: TGCGCCAGCAGTCAACCGCCCAAAAACAGTTACGGTGATGGGAACACTGAAGCTTTCTTT. This gives the protein CASSQPPKNSYGDGNTEAFF.

This sequence joins TRBV14 and TRBJ2-5; TRBD2 matches at 10 bases. CDR1 is SGHDN and CDR2 is FVKESK in the germline V gene. Trimming cost V 4 bases and J 4 bases; bases outside gene matches: 21. This CDR3 is built from 20 residues. CDR3 sequence: CASSPLNRGWLAGVLETQYF. The CDR3 nucleotides read TGTGCCAGCAGCCCACTTAATCGGGGGTGGCTAGCGGGAGTTTTAGAGACCCAGTACTTC.

This clone was found once. The chain employs TRBV5-4 and TRBJ1-4; the D gene is possibly TRBD1 (5 bases). From germline, CDR1 is SGHNT and CDR2 YYREEE (reference sequence). The CDR3 extends over 13 amino acids. V lost 3 bases and J lost 6, with 9 bases in between. The CDR3 bases are TGTGCCAGCAGCTCGGGACCGGATGAAAAACTGTTTTTT. This gives the protein CASSSGPDEKLFF.